This TCR beta chain appears in the sequencing data of a study of blood T cell repertoires in COVID-19. Enrolled through a virtual design, the participants were between 18 and 89 years of age and came from under 25 US areas. Authors' processing steps: Counts of nucleated cells, estimated from reference gene primer amplification, were obtained. The table came from immunoSEQ multiplex PCR; TCRdb's copy has only in-frame clones and leaves some out. The V and J calls and clone size are taken from that table; D and trimming were inferred from the DNA. Seen here are approximately 250,000 clones, around nine tenths observed once, and the top ten hold 2% to 2.5%. The V and J ends lost 0 bases and 7 bases respectively, with 10 bases between them. This CDR3 contains 13 residues. Germline V gene data show CDR1 as SQVTM and CDR2 as ANQGSEA.

This TCR derives from a woman aged 55-70 years in a cohort exposed to, infected with or recovered from COVID-19 (not recorded which). V is TRBV29-1 and J is TRBJ1-3; D perhaps matches TRBD1 (5 bases). Sequencing was performed on PBMCs or T cells enriched from blood (not recorded which). CDR3 sequence reads: CSVEDGGGNTIYF. In nucleotides, the CDR3 is TGCAGCGTTGAAGACGGGGGTGGGAACACCATATATTTT.